Presented here are 25 T cell receptor beta chains from one specimen sequenced in a study of cytomegalovirus exposure and HLA in healthy donors. The protocol was immunoSEQ multiplex PCR, while the TCRdb copy is restricted to in-frame clones and leaves out a portion. The repertoire has 150,000 to 200,000 clones, 84% of them found once; the top ten carry roughly a tenth. The sequencing input was PBMCs. Receptors originate from a man younger than 45 in good health and CMV-seropositive.

The sample holds many counts of this clone. For the CDR3, the DNA is TGTGCCAGCCTTTGGGCCGATCCTAGCACAGATACGCAGTATTTT. Amino acids: CASLWADPSTDTQYF. The chain recombines TRBV7-9 with TRBJ2-3; no clear D gene. CDR1 and CDR2 from the germline V gene are SEHNR and FQNEAQ (reference sequence). This CDR3 is 15 amino acids long. V lost 8 bases and J 0 bases, leaving 15 bases between the germline ends.

This clone was counted only a few times. One end of the junction varies from germline; a read error may be responsible. The chain recombines TRBV2 with TRBJ2-7; D may be TRBD1 (6 bases). The CDR3 totals 10 residues. Germline loops: CDR1 SNHLY, CDR2 FYNNEI. CDR3 sequence reads: CASRRQEQVF. Written as DNA, the CDR3 is TGTGCCAGCAGGCGACAGGAACAGGTTTTC. Variable domain in full (rest from reference TRBV2 and TRBJ2-7): EPEVTQTPSHQVTQMGQEVILRCVPISNHLYFYWYRQILGQKVEFLVSFYNNEISEKSEIFDDQFSVERPDGSNFTLKIRSTKLEDSAMYFCASRRQEQVFGPGTRLTVT.

The chain carries TRBV28 and TRBJ1-6, with D maybe TRBD1 (6 bases). V lost 7 bases to trimming and J lost 5 bases, with 21 bases between them. From germline, CDR1 is MDHEN and CDR2 SYDVKM. CDR3 length: 17 amino acids. DNA of the CDR3: TGTGCCAGCACCTCCGGTACGGGGGGCCAAAATAATTCACCCCTCCACTTT. Translating gives CASTSGTGGQNNSPLHF.

V gene TRBV7-8 combines with J gene TRBJ1-4; D may be TRBD1 (6 bases). The CDR3 loop spans 15 amino acids. Trimming removed 5 bases at V and 4 bases at J, with 14 bases between. The germline V gene has CDR1 SGHVS and CDR2 FQNEAQ. CDR3 residues: CASSPRGGGNEKLFF. Written as DNA, the CDR3 is TGTGCCAGCAGCCCCAGGGGAGGGGGTAATGAAAAACTGTTTTTT.

The chain recombines TRBV7-9 with TRBJ2-7, with 7 bases matching TRBD1. CDR1 SEHNR and CDR2 FQNEAQ come from the germline V gene (reference sequence). The CDR3 length is 14 residues. V lost 4 bases to trimming and J lost 5 bases; unmatched junction nucleotides: 8. As DNA, the CDR3 is TGTGCCAGCAGCTCCGACAGGGTAAACGACGAGCAGTACTTC. Translated: CASSSDRVNDEQYF.

This CDR3 is CASSDSPVRGANVLTF. In DNA, the CDR3 is TGTGCCAGCAGTGACTCGCCGGTTCGCGGGGCCAACGTCCTGACTTTC. V and J are TRBV6-4 and TRBJ2-6; D unclear. Between the trimmed V and J ends, which lost 0 bases and 4 bases, there was a span of 10 bases. Germline V CDR1 and CDR2: MRHNA, SNTAGT. CDR3 length equals 16 residues.

V and J are TRBV30 and TRBJ2-5; the match to TRBD2 covers 15 bases. CDR1 GTSNPN and CDR2 SVGIG come from the germline V gene (reference sequence). V trimming: 2 bases; J trimming: 4 bases; junction bases outside the gene matches: 5. This CDR3 is built from 16 residues. Here the CDR3 reads CAWSSTGLAGGETQYF. The CDR3 DNA reads as TGTGCCTGGAGTTCGACGGGACTAGCGGGGGGAGAGACCCAGTACTTC.

The chain employs TRBV7-3 and TRBJ1-1, with TRBD1 as a possible D gene (5 bases). The ends were cut back, 5 bases at V and 4 bases at J, with 11 bases in the middle. Germline values: CDR1 SGHTA, CDR2 FQGTGA. The CDR3 is made up of 13 amino acids. CDR3 sequence (DNA): TGTGCCAGCAGCCCAGGGTCCGTCACTGAAGCTTTCTTT. This translates into CASSPGSVTEAFF. Complete variable domain (other parts from reference TRBV7-3 and TRBJ1-1): GAGVSQTPSNKVTEKGKYVELRCDPISGHTALYWYRQSLGQGPEFLIYFQGTGAADDSGLPNDRFFAVRPEGSVSTLKIQRTERGDSAVYLCASSPGSVTEAFFGQGTRLTVV.

Comments on this clone: Additional DNA sequences in this sample encode the identical CDR3. J is TRBJ2-7 and V is TRBV9; TRBD2 matches 8 bases. With V trimmed by 4 bases and J by 0 bases, 3 bases remained unmatched. Germline loops: CDR1 SGDLS, CDR2 YYNGEE. The CDR3 has 14 residues. CDR3 sequence: CASSRTSGSYEQYF. In DNA form, the CDR3 reads TGTGCCAGCAGCAGAACTAGCGGCTCCTACGAGCAGTACTTC.

This chain joins TRBV29-1 and TRBJ2-5; 8 bases map to TRBD2. Trimming took 7 bases from V and 2 from J; bases not matched to a gene: 12. From germline, CDR1 is SQVTM and CDR2 ANQGSEA. The CDR3 sequence is 15 residues long. The CDR3 reads CSAARGGVSQETQYF. As DNA, the CDR3 is TGCAGCGCCGCTCGGGGGGGGGTGTCTCAAGAGACCCAGTACTTC.

Written as DNA, the CDR3 is TGTGCCAGCAGTCACCGGGACTCGGAGGAGACCCAGTACTTC. Encoded protein: CASSHRDSEETQYF. The chain combines TRBV2 with TRBJ2-5, with a tentative D call TRBD2 (6 bases). The CDR3 covers 14 residues. V lost 5 bases and J lost 5, with 15 bases in between. CDR1 and CDR2 (germline): SNHLY, FYNNEI.

This clone was counted between two and nine times. The CDR3 is CASNTGGVETQYF. CDR3 nucleotides: TGTGCCAGTAACACAGGGGGCGTCGAGACCCAGTACTTC. The rearrangement joins TRBV19 to TRBJ2-5; 9 nucleotides match TRBD1. The CDR3 consists of 13 residues. In germline, CDR1 is LNHDA, CDR2 SQIVND (reference sequence). J lost 5 bases, V lost 7 bases, and 5 bases had no gene match.

The chain couples TRBV7-9 to TRBJ1-4; 9 bases match TRBD1. Germline V gene lookup returns CDR1 SEHNR and CDR2 FQNEAQ (reference sequence). CDR3 length: 15 residues. V was pared by 7 bases and J by 4 bases, with 7 bases of the junction left unmatched. The CDR3 is CASTTPGQGNEKLFF. In nucleotides, the CDR3 is TGTGCCAGCACCACCCCGGGACAGGGTAATGAAAAACTGTTTTTT.

The chain couples TRBV27 to TRBJ1-3, with D maybe TRBD1 (6 bases). The germline V gene has CDR1 MNHEY and CDR2 SMNVEV (reference sequence). Trimming removed 5 bases from V and 0 bases from J, with 17 bases in between. The CDR3 totals 17 residues. CDR3: CASSPRTPGVSGNTIYF. The CDR3 nucleotides are TGTGCCAGCAGTCCACGGACGCCAGGGGTCTCTGGAAACACCATATATTTT.

This chain connects TRBV18 to TRBJ1-1; D remains unclear. The germline CDR1 and CDR2 sequences are KGHSH and LQKENI. The germline V and J ends were trimmed by 3 bases and 2 bases, with 10 bases remaining between them. The length of the CDR3 is 14 residues. The CDR3 nucleotides read TGTGCCAGCTCACCCCCCTACTCAAACACTGAAGCTTTCTTT. Its protein product is CASSPPYSNTEAFF.

CDR3 nucleotide sequence: TGTGCCAGCAGCCCACGGGGGGGGATCAGGACTGAAGCTTTCTTT. Its translation is CASSPRGGIRTEAFF. This chain links TRBV13 with TRBJ1-1; a possible D gene is TRBD1 (5 bases). Germline V CDR1 and CDR2: PRHDT, FYEKMQ (reference sequence). The CDR3 length is 15 residues. V gave up 5 bases and J gave up 5 bases, with 18 bases separating them.

V and J are TRBV5-1 and TRBJ2-6; tentatively, D is TRBD2 (6 bases). The CDR3 is 16 amino acids. V dropped 0 bases and J dropped 0 bases, with 7 bases sitting between them. Germline V lookup: CDR1 SGHRS, CDR2 YFSETQ. CDR3 residues: CASSLAGSSGANVLTF. In DNA, the CDR3 is TGCGCCAGCAGCTTGGCCGGGAGCTCTGGGGCCAACGTCCTGACTTTC.

The rearrangement links TRBV7-8 to TRBJ2-7; a weak D match, TRBD2 (5 bases). V lost 1 base to trimming and J lost 1 base, with 8 bases between them. Germline V gene lookup returns CDR1 SGHVS and CDR2 FQNEAQ. The CDR3 is made up of 14 amino acids. CDR3 sequence reads: CASSLVRESYEQYF. The DNA of the CDR3 is TGTGCCAGCAGCTTAGTGAGGGAGTCCTACGAGCAGTACTTC.

A single count supports this clone. The chain employs TRBV11-2 and TRBJ1-4; 7 bases match TRBD1. With 4 bases clipped from V and 3 bases from J, the junction kept 11 bases outside the gene matches. The germline V gene encodes CDR1 SGHAT and CDR2 FQNNGV. The CDR3 consists of 17 residues. The CDR3 region is CASSSGLTGVANEKLFF. As DNA, the CDR3 is TGTGCCAGCAGCTCAGGCCTTACAGGGGTGGCTAATGAAAAACTGTTTTTT.

This clone has only one observation. The chain has TRBV7-2 and TRBJ2-7, with a weak D call TRBD1 (6 bases). From germline, CDR1 is SGHTA and CDR2 FQGNSA. The ends were cut back, 5 bases at V and 7 bases at J, with 15 bases in the middle. CDR3 length equals 13 residues. The DNA of the CDR3 is TGTGCCAGCAGCCCGAGGACAGCTCTTGAGCAGTACTTC. It specifies CASSPRTALEQYF.

The genes are TRBV9 and TRBJ2-1, with 9 positions matching TRBD1. Germline-derived CDR1 and CDR2 are SGDLS and YYNGEE. V was pared by 0 bases and J by 7 bases, with 2 bases of the junction left unmatched. The CDR3 loop spans 14 amino acids. The CDR3 region has the DNA TGTGCCAGCAGCGTAGGGGACAGGGATAATGAGCAGTTCTTC. Translated: CASSVGDRDNEQFF.

This clone came up once. The chain employs TRBV13 and TRBJ2-1; 7 bases fit TRBD2. V trimming: 6 bases; J trimming: 6 bases; junction bases outside the gene matches: 14. There are 16 residues in the CDR3. Germline V gene data show CDR1 as PRHDT and CDR2 as FYEKMQ (reference sequence). The CDR3 loop reads CASRFAGRTGGNEQFF. For the CDR3, the DNA is TGTGCCAGCAGATTCGCCGGGAGGACGGGAGGCAATGAGCAGTTCTTC. The full variable domain, completed using reference TRBV13 and TRBJ2-1, is AAGVIQSPRHLIKEKRETATLKCYPIPRHDTVYWYQQGPGQDPQFLISFYEKMQSDKGSIPDRFSAQQFSDYHSELNMSSLELGDSALYFCASRFAGRTGGNEQFFGPGTRLTVL.

The rearrangement joins TRBV2 to TRBJ1-3; perhaps TRBD1 as D (6 bases). The CDR3 contains 16 residues. The V gene's germline CDR1 is SNHLY and CDR2 FYNNEI. Trimming took 3 bases from V and 4 from J, leaving 16 bases between them. CDR3: CASSDQISGAGNTIYF. The CDR3 DNA reads TGTGCCAGCAGTGACCAGATATCAGGGGCGGGAAACACCATATATTTT.

V usage is TRBV4-2 and J usage is TRBJ2-5; 11 bases agree with TRBD2. Per the germline V gene, CDR1 is LGHNA and CDR2 is YNFKEQ. The CDR3 loop spans 16 amino acids. V dropped 4 bases and J dropped 2; count of bases not matched to a gene: 6. For the CDR3, the DNA is TGTGCCAGCAGCCGCGGGACTAGCGGAATGCAAGAGACCCAGTACTTC. This codes for CASSRGTSGMQETQYF.

The J gene is TRBJ2-7, the V gene TRBV29-1; 10 positions agree with TRBD1. The CDR3 loop spans 13 amino acids. Germline CDR1 is SQVTM and CDR2 is ANQGSEA. With 3 bases clipped from V and 4 bases from J, the junction kept 3 bases outside the gene matches. CDR3 coding DNA: TGCAGCGTTGACGGGACAGGGGATTACGAGCAGTACTTC. It codes for CSVDGTGDYEQYF.